This entry is about one TCR beta chain. Its antigen is undetermined. This sample stems from a study of T cell responses to AZD1222 COVID-19 vaccine. Study results and caveats: Repertoire collection took place solely once the T cell response had peaked.

Data came from immunoSEQ multiplex PCR; TCRdb stores just in-frame clones and leaves some out. The repertoire holds roughly 120,000 clones, with 91% as singletons. The CDR3 contains 15 residues. Trimming cost V 2 bases and J 6 bases, with 11 bases left between them. Germline-derived CDR1 and CDR2 are SGHTA and FQGNSA. The rearrangement uses TRBV7-2 and TRBJ1-6; D possibly corresponds to TRBD1 (5 bases). The sample consisted of peripheral blood, taken on day 0 of AZD1222 vaccination. This TCR was recovered from an adult in good health. CDR3 in DNA: TGTGCCAGCAGCTTAAGCAGGGTTGGTAATTCACCCCTCCACTTT. As protein: CASSLSRVGNSPLHF.